This T cell receptor beta chain derives from a study of blood T cell repertoires in COVID-19. At the level of the study: Collection of acute and convalescent COVID-19 samples took place in the United States, Italy and Spain.

Data came from immunoSEQ multiplex PCR; TCRdb stores just in-frame clones and leaves some out. The sample holds approximately 530,000 clones, 70% to 90% seen once. Germline CDR1 LNHDA, CDR2 SQIVND (reference sequence). With 11 bases removed from V and 4 bases from J, the gap between germline ends came to 22 bases. This CDR3 region has 15 residues. Specimen: peripheral blood. The origin of this receptor is a woman in her forties or fifties with COVID-19, enrolled during active disease. The rearrangement links TRBV19 to TRBJ2-3, with a possible D match to TRBD1 (7 bases). CDR3 protein: CASRGAAGNADTQYF. The CDR3 DNA reads TGTGCCTCCAGGGGGGCGGCAGGGAATGCAGATACGCAGTATTTT.